Here is one TCR beta chain with its context. This clonotype was counted ten times or more. No cognate antigen has been identified for it. No per-base quality is available; no much larger clone lies one base away. The sample is drawn from a study of T-cell reconstitution after alpha-beta-depleted transplantation in children (dated by TCRdb to the mid-2010s). Broadly, across the study: Using TCR repertoire profiling, the study followed T-cell immune reconstitution in a quantitative way in children after TCRalphabeta/CD19-depleted allogeneic hematopoietic cell transplantation.

CDR1 and CDR2 are read off the germline V gene (reference sequence) as MNHEY and SMNVEV. The trim is 5 bases for V and 4 bases for J, with a gap of 11 bases between the germline ends. The CDR3 numbers 14 residues from cysteine through phenylalanine. CDR3 DNA is the only sequence kept; it has 42 bases, read in frame from the first base. The method was PCR. These reads were obtained on an Illumina HiSeq 2500. To normalize quantification of the TCRbeta repertoire, the TCR libraries were built with molecular barcoding that relied on unique molecular identifiers. TCRdb trimmed public reads at Q25 via fastp, called clones via MiXCR and kept in-frame beta chains. Every distinct CDR3 protein forms one entry, paired with its most common genes and DNA. In this sample the table shows hundreds of thousands of distinct CDR3 sequences, about an eighth of which occur a single time. 3.5% to 4.5% of the sample is in the top ten clones.

This TCR derives from a human donor who donated a stem cell graft to a child with Fanconi anemia. The rearrangement combines TRBV27 with TRBJ2-2; TRBD2 is a possible D gene, resting on 5 matching bases. The sequencing here drew on PBMCs, taken from the stem cell graft. The nucleotide sequence reads as follows: TGTGCCAGCAGTCCCCGGGGTTTCACCGGGGAGCTGTTTTTT. This codes for CASSPRGFTGELFF.